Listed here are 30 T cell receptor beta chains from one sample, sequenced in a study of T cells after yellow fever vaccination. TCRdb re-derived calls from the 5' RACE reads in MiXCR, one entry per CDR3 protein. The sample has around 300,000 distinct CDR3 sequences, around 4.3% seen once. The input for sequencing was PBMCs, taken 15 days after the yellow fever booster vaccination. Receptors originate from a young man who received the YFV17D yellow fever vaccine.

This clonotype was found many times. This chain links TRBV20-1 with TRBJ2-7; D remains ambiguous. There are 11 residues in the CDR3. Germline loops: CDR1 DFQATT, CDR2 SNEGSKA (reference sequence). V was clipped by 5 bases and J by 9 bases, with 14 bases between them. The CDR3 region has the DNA TGCAGTGCTTGGAGCTACGGCGGGCAGTACTTC. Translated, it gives CSAWSYGGQYF.

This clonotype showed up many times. CDR3 DNA: TGTGCCAGCAGCCCAAACCGGGCAGATACGCAGTATTTT. Translated: CASSPNRADTQYF. The V gene is TRBV7-2, the J gene TRBJ2-3; D gene ambiguous. The germline CDR1 and CDR2 sequences are SGHTA and FQGNSA. This CDR3 has 13 amino acids. V lost 5 bases and J 4 bases, leaving 10 bases between the germline ends.

The CDR3 nucleotides read TGTGCCAGTAGTTCAACCCCCCGGAGGAGTGGCACAGATACGCAGTATTTT. It yields the protein CASSSTPRRSGTDTQYF. This chain connects TRBV19 to TRBJ2-3; possibly TRBD2 for D (5 bases). The germline V and J ends were trimmed by 5 bases and 1 base, with 19 bases remaining between them. The germline V gene has CDR1 LNHDA and CDR2 SQIVND (reference sequence). This CDR3 has 17 amino acids.

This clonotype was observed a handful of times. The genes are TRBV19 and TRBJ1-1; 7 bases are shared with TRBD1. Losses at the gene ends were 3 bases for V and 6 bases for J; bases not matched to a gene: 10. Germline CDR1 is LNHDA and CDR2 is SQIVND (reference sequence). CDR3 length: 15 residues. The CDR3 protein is CASSMETGTKPEAFF. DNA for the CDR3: TGTGCCAGTAGTATGGAGACAGGGACAAAACCTGAAGCTTTCTTT.

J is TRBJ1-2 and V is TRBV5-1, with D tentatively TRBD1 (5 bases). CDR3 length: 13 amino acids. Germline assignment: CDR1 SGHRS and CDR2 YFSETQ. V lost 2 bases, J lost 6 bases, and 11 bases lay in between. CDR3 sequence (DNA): TGCGCCAGCAGCTTCGAGACAGAAGATGGCTACACCTTC. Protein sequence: CASSFETEDGYTF.

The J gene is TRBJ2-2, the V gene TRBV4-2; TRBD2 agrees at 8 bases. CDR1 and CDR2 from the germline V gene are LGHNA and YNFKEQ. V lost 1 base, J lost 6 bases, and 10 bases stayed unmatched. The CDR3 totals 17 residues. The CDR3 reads CASSQGVEPGLAGELFF. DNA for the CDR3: TGTGCCAGCAGCCAAGGGGTGGAGCCGGGACTAGCCGGGGAGCTGTTTTTT.

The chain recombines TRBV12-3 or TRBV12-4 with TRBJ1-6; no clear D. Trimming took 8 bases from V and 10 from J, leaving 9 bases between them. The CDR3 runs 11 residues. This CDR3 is CASGVGSPLHF. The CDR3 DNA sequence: TGTGCCAGCGGCGTCGGCTCACCCCTCCACTTT.

The CDR3 DNA follows: TGTGCCAGCAGCCAAGGTCTTCGTTATGGCTACACCTTC. Residues: CASSQGLRYGYTF. The chain is built from TRBV14 and TRBJ1-2, with D uncertain. Trimming removed 1 base at V and 5 bases at J, with 8 bases between. Germline CDR1 SGHDN, CDR2 FVKESK. The CDR3 is 13 amino acids. The variable domain in full, with the rest retrieved from reference TRBV14 and TRBJ1-2, is EAGVTQFPSHSVIEKGQTVTLRCDPISGHDNLYWYRRVMGKEIKFLLHFVKESKQDESGMPNNRFLAERTGGTYSTLKVQPAELEDSGVYFCASSQGLRYGYTFGSGTRLTVV.

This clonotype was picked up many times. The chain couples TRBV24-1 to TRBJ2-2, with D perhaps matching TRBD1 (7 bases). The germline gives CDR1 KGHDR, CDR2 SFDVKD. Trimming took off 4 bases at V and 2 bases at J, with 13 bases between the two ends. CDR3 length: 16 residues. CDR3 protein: CATSDRGTVNTGELFF. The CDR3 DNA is TGTGCCACCAGTGACCGGGGGACAGTTAACACCGGGGAGCTGTTTTTT.

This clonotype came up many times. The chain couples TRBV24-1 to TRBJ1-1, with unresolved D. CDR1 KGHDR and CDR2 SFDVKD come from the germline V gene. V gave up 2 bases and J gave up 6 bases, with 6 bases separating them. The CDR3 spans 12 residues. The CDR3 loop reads CATSDSYSEAFF. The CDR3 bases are TGTGCCACCAGTGATTCCTACTCTGAAGCTTTCTTT.

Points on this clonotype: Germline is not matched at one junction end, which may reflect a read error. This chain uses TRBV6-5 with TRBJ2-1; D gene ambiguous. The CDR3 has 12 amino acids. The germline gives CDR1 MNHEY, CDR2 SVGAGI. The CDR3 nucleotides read TGTGCCAGCAGTTACAGAGGTCAGGAGCTGTTCTTC. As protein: CASSYRGQELFF.

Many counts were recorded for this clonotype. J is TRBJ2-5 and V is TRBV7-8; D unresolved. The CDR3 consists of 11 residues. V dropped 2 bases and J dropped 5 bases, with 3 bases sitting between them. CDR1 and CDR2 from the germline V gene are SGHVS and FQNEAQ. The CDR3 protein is CASSLMETQYF. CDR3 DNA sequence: TGTGCCAGCAGCTTAATGGAGACCCAGTACTTC. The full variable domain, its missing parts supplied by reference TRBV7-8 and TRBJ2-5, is GAGVSQSPRYKVAKRGQDVALRCDPISGHVSLFWYQQALGQGPEFLTYFQNEAQLDKSGLPSDRFFAERPEGSVSTLKIQRTQQEDSAVYLCASSLMETQYFGPGTRLLVL.

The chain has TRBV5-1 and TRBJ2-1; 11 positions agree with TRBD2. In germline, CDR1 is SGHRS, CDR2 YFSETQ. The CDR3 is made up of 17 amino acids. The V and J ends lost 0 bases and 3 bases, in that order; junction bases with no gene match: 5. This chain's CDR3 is CASSLAPSGGNYNEQFF. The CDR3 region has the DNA TGCGCCAGCAGCTTGGCCCCTAGCGGGGGGAACTACAATGAGCAGTTCTTC. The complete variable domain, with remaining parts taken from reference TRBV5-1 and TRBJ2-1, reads KAGVTQTPRYLIKTRGQQVTLSCSPISGHRSVSWYQQTPGQGLQFLFEYFSETQRNKGNFPGRFSGRQFSNSRSEMNVSTLELGDSALYLCASSLAPSGGNYNEQFFGPGTRLTVL.

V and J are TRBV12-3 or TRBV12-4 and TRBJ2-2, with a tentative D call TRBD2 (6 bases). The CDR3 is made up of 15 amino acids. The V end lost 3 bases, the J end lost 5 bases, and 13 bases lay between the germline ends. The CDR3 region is CASSFGGSETGELFF. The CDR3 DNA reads TGTGCCAGCAGTTTCGGGGGATCGGAAACCGGGGAGCTGTTTTTT.

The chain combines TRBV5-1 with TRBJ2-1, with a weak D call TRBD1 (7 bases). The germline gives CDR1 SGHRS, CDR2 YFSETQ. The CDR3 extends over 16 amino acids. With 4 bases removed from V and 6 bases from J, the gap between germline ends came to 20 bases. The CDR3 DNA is TGCGCCAGCAGCCCTCACTGGCCAGGGGGAGGCAATGAGCAGTTCTTC. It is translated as CASSPHWPGGGNEQFF.

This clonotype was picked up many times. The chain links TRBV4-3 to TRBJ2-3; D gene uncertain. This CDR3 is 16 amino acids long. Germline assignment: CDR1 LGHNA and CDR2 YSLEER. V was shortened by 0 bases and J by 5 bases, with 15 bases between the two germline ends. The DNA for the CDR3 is TGCGCCAGCAGCCAAGACATTTTCCGTAGGAGAGATACGCAGTATTTT. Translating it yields CASSQDIFRRRDTQYF.

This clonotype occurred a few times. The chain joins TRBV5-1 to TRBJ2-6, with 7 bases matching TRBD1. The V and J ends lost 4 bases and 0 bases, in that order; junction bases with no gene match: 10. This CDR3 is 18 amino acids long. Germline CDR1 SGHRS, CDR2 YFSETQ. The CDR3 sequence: CASSVLGGPSSGANVLTF. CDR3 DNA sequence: TGCGCCAGCAGCGTACTAGGGGGCCCTAGCTCTGGGGCCAACGTCCTGACTTTC.

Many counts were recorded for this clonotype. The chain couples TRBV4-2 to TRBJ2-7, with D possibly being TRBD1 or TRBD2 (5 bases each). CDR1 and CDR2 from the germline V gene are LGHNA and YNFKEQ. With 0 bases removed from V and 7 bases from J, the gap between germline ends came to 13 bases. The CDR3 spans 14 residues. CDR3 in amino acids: CASSQDKRGEEQYF. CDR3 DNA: TGTGCCAGCAGCCAAGATAAGAGGGGAGAAGAGCAGTACTTC.

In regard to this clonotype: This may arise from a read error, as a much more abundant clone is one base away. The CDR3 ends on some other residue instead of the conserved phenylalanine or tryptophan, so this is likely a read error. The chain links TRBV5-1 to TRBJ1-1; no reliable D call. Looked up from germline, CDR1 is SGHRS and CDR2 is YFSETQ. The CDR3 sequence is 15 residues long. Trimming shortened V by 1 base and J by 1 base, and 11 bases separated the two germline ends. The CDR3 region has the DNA TGCGCCAGCAGCTTGCTTGGGGAGGGGAACACTGAAGCTTTCTCT. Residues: CASSLLGEGNTEAFS.

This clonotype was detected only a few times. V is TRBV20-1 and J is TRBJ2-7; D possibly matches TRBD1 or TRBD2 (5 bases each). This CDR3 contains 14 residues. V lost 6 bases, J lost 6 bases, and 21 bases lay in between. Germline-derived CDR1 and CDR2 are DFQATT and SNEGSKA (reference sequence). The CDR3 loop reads CSAQPLGASGEQYF. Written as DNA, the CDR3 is TGCAGTGCCCAGCCTCTCGGGGCCTCAGGCGAGCAGTACTTC.

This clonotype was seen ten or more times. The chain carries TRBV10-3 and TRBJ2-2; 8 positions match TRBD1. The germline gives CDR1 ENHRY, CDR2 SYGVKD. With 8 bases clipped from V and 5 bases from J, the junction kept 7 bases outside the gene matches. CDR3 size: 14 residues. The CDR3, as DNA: TGTGCCATCCAGGACAGGGATGTGACCGGGGAGCTGTTTTTT. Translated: CAIQDRDVTGELFF.

As DNA, the CDR3 is TGTGCCAGCAGCACGACTAGCGGGGGGCCGAGGAAGTACTTC. Encoded protein: CASSTTSGGPRKYF. The chain combines TRBV7-9 with TRBJ2-4; 13 nucleotides match TRBD2. This CDR3 has 14 residues. Trimming took 5 bases from V and 14 from J; bases not matched to a gene: 9. The germline CDR1 and CDR2 sequences are SEHNR and FQNEAQ (reference sequence).

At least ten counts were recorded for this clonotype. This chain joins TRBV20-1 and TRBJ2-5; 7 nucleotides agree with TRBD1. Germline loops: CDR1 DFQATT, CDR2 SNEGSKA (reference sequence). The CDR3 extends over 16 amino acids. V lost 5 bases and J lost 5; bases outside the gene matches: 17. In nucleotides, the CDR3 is TGCAGTGCTCCGCAACTCTCTAGACAGGGTGGGGAGACCCAGTACTTC. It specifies CSAPQLSRQGGETQYF.

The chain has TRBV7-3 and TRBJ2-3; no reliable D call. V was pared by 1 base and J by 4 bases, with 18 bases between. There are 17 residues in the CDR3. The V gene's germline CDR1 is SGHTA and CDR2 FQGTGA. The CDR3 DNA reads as TGTGCCAGCAGCTTAATATCGGTAGCACTGGGCGCAGATACGCAGTATTTT. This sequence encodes CASSLISVALGADTQYF.

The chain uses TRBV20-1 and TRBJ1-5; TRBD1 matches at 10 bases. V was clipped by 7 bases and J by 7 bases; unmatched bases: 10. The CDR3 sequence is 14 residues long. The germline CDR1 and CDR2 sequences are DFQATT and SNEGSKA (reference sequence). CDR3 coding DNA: TGCAGTGTTAGCCGGGACAGGGGACAACAGCCCCAGCATTTT. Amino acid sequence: CSVSRDRGQQPQHF.

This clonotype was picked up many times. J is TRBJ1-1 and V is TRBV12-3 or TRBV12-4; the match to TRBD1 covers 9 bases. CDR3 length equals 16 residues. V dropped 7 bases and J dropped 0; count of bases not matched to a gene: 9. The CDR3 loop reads CASNTYRGPVNTEAFF. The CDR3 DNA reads TGTGCCAGCAACACGTACAGGGGGCCGGTGAACACTGAAGCTTTCTTT.

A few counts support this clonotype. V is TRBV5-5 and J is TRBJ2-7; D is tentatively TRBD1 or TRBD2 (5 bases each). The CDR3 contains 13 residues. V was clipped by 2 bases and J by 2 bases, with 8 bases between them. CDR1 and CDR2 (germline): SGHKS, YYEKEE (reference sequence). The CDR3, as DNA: TGTGCCAGCAGCTTCGAGGGGACCTACGAGCAGTACGTC. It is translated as CASSFEGTYEQYV.

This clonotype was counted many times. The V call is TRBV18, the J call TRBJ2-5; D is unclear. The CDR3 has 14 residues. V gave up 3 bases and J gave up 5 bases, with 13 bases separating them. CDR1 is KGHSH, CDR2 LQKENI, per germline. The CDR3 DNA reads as TGTGCCAGCTCACCTAGCCGAGTCCAGGAGACCCAGTACTTC. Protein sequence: CASSPSRVQETQYF.

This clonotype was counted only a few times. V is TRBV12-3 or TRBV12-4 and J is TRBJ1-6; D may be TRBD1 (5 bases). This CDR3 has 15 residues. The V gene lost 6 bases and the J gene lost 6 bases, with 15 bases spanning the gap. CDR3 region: CASRSTLRGNSPLHF. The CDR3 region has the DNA TGTGCCAGCAGGTCCACCTTAAGGGGTAATTCACCCCTCCACTTT.

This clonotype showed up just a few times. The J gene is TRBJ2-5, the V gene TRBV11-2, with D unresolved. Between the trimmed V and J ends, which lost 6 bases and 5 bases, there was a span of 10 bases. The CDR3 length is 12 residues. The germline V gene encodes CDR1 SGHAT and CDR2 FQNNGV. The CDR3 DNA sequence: TGTGCCAGCAGGGGGATTGGGGAGACCCAGTACTTC. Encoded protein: CASRGIGETQYF.